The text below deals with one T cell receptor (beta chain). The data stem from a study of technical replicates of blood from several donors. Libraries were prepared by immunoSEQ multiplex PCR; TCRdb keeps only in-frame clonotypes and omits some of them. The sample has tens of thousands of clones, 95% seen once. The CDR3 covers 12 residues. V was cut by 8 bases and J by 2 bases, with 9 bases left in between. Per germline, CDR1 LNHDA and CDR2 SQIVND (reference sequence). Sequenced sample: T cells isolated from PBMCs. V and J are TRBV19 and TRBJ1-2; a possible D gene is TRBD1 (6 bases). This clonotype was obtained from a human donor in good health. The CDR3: CASQDRNYGYTF. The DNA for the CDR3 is TGTGCCAGTCAAGACAGGAACTATGGCTACACCTTC.